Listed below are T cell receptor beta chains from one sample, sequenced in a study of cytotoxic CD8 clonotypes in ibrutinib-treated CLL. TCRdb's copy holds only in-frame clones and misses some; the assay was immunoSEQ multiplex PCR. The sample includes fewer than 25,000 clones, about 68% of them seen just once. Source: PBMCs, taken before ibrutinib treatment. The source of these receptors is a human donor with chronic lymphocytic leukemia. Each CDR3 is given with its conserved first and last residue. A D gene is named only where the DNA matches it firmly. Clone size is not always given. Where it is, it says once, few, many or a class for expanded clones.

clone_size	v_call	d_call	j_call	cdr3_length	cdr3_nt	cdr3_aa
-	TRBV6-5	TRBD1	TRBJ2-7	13	TGTGCCAGCAGCCCCGGGACAGCCTACGAGCAGTACTTC	CASSPGTAYEQYF
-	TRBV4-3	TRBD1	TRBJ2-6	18	TGCGCCAGCAGCCAAGATGGGCAGGGGGCTACTGGGGCCAACGTCCTGACTTTC	CASSQDGQGATGANVLTF
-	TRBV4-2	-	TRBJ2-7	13	TGTGCCAGCAGCCAAGATCGGGGGCGCGAGCAGTACTTC	CASSQDRGREQYF
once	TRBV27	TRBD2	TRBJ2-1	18	TGTGCCAGCAGTTTTCAAGGTCCGGGACTAGCGAGGTACAATGAGCAGTTCTTC	CASSFQGPGLARYNEQFF
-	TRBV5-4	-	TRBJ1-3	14	TGTGCCAGCAGCCCCCGGGCTGCCGGAAACACCATATATTTT	CASSPRAAGNTIYF
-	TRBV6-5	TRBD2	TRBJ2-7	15	TGTGCCAGCAGTTACCGGGCTAGCGGCAGTTGGGAGCAGTACTTC	CASSYRASGSWEQYF
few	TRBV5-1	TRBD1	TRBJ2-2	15	TGCGCCAGCAGCTCACGGGACAGGGGGACCGGGGAGCTGTTTTTT	CASSSRDRGTGELFF
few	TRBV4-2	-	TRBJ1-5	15	TGTGCCAGCAGCCAAGATCAGGGTATCAATCAGCCCCAGCATTTT	CASSQDQGINQPQHF
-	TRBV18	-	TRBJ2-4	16	TGTGCCAGCTCAGCCCGGACAGACCTAGCCAAAAACATTCAGTACTTC	CASSARTDLAKNIQYF
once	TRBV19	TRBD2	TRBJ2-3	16	TGTGCCAGTGGGAGTCGGGCTAGCGGGAGGAGGCATACGCAGTATTTT	CASGSRASGRRHTQYF
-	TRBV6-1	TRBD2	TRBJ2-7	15	TGTGCCAGCAGCGCGACTAGCGGGGGACCGTACGAGCAGTACTTC	CASSATSGGPYEQYF
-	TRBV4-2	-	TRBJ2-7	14	TGTGCCAGCAGCCAAGTTCAGGGGGGGGGCGAGCAGTACTTC	CASSQVQGGGEQYF
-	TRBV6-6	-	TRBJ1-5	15	TGTGCCAGCAGTTCCCCGGACAGACTGAAACAGCCCCAGCATTTT	CASSSPDRLKQPQHF
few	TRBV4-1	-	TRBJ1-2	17	TGCGCCAGCAGCCCTATTTTCGGGACGGGGCCTATCTATGGCTACACCTTC	CASSPIFGTGPIYGYTF
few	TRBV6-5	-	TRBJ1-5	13	TGTGCCAGCAGTTACCGGCTCAATCAGCCCCAGCATTTT	CASSYRLNQPQHF
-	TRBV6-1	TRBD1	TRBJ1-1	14	TGTGCCAGCAAGGAGGGGGCAAGAAACACTGAAGCTTTCTTT	CASKEGARNTEAFF
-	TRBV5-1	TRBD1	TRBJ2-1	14	TGCGCCAGCAGCTTGGGACAGGGTTACAATGAGCAGTTCTTC	CASSLGQGYNEQFF
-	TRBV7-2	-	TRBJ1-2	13	TGTGCCAGCAGCCGCCCGGAGGATAGGGGCTACACCTTC	CASSRPEDRGYTF
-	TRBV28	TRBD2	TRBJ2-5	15	TGTGCCAGCAGTCCCCACGGCGGGAGAGGGGAGACCCAGTACTTC	CASSPHGGRGETQYF
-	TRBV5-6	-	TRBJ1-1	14	TGTGCCAGCAGCTTGCTCGGAGGGGACACTGAAGCTTTCTTT	CASSLLGGDTEAFF
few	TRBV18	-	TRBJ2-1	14	TGTGCCAGCTCACCGGGAAGCTCCTACAATGAGCAGTTCTTC	CASSPGSSYNEQFF
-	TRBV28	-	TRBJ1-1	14	TGTGCCAGCAGTTTAAACGCTTTGAGGGGTGGGACTTTCTTT	CASSLNALRGGTFF
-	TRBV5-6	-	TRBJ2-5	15	TGTGCCAGCAGCTTGCAATCGGGCTGGGGAGAGACCCAGTACTTC	CASSLQSGWGETQYF
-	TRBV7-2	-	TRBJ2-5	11	TGTGCCAGCAGCCTTCTGAAGACCCAGTACTTC	CASSLLKTQYF
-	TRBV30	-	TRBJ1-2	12	TGTGCCTGGAGGAACCCCGGTTATGGCTACACCTTC	CAWRNPGYGYTF
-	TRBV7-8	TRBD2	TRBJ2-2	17	TGTGCCAGCAGCTTACTAGCGGGAGGGCCTGACACCGGGGAGCTGTTTTTT	CASSLLAGGPDTGELFF
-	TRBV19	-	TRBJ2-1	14	TGTGCCAGTAGTATAAAGGACACATACAATGAGCAGTTCTTC	CASSIKDTYNEQFF
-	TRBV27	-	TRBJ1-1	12	TGTGCCAGCACAGGCCGGGCGGGGGGGGCTTTCTTT	CASTGRAGGAFF
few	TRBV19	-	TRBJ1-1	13	TGTGCCAGTAGTATCGTACAGAACACTGAAGCTTTCTTT	CASSIVQNTEAFF
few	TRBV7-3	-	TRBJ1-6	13	TGTGCCAGCAGCCCGAGGCCAGATTCACCCCTCCACTTT	CASSPRPDSPLHF